This TCR beta chain was retrieved from a study of T cells in localized non-small cell lung cancer. The protocol was immunoSEQ multiplex PCR, while the TCRdb copy is restricted to in-frame clones and leaves out a portion. The profile covers more than 40,000 clones, with 70% to 90% appearing a single time and about 2.3% taken by the ten largest. Germline V gene data show CDR1 as LNHDA and CDR2 as SQIVND (reference sequence). Trimming took 3 bases from V and 7 from J, leaving 22 bases between them. CDR3 length: 17 residues. The TCR was taken from a man between 40 and 69 years old with stage II lung adenocarcinoma. Sequences were derived from PBMCs, sampled before any cancer treatment. This sequence joins TRBV19 and TRBJ2-1; D not resolved. The CDR3 loop reads CASSMKGPIPSGNEQFF. CDR3 sequence (DNA): TGTGCCAGTAGTATGAAAGGACCCATTCCCTCTGGTAATGAGCAGTTCTTC.